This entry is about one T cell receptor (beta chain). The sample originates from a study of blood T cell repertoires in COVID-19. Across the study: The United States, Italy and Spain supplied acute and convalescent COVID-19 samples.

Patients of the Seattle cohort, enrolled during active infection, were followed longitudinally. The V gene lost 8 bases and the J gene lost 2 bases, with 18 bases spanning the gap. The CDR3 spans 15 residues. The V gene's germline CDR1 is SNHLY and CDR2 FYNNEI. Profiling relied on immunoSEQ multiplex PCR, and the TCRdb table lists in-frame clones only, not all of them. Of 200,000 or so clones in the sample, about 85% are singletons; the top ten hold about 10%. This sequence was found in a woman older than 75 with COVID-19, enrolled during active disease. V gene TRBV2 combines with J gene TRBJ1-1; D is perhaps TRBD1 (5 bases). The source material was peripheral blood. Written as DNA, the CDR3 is TGTGCCAGCGCCCGGGGGGGTGGCTCTAACACTGAAGCTTTCTTT. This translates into CASARGGGSNTEAFF.